This T cell receptor beta chain was documented in a study of control samples from healthy donors and cancer patients. Profiling relied on immunoSEQ multiplex PCR, and the TCRdb table lists in-frame clones only, not all of them. This repertoire shows 75,000 to 95,000 clones, roughly 84% found once; its top ten account for 38%. Between the trimmed V and J ends, which lost 0 bases and 0 bases, there was a span of 4 bases. CDR1 is SGHRS and CDR2 is YFSETQ in the germline V gene. The CDR3 loop spans 14 amino acids. The TCR comes from a man in his 70s with lung cancer. This chain uses TRBV5-1 with TRBJ1-5; D remains ambiguous. Sequencing was done on a sample of PBMCs. This chain's CDR3 is CASSLDGSNQPQHF. For the CDR3, the DNA is TGCGCCAGCAGCTTGGACGGTAGCAATCAGCCCCAGCATTTT.